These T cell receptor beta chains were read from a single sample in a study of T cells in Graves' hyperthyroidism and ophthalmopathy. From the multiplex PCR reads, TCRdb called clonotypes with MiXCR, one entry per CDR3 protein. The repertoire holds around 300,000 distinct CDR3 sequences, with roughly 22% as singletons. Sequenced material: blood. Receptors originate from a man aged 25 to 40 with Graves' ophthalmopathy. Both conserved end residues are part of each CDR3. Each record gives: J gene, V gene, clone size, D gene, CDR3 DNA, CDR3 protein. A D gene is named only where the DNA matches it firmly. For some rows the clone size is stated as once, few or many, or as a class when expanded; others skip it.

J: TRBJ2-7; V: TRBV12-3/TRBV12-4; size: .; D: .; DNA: TGTGCCAGCAGAAGTACTAGGTCCCACGAGCAGTACTTC; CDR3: CASRSTRSHEQYF
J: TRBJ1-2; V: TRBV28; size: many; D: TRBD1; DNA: TGTGCCAGAGGACAGGGGGCAGGAACAGGCTATGGCTACACCTTC; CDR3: CARGQGAGTGYGYTF
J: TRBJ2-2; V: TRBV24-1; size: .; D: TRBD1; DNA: TGTGCCACCAGTGATCAAGGGACAGTGTACACCGGGGAGCTGTTTTTT; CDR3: CATSDQGTVYTGELFF
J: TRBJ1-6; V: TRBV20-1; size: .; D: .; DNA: TGCAGTGCTAGAGGGGGCGGGGTTGGTTTTGATTCACCCCTCCACTTT; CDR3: CSARGGGVGFDSPLHF
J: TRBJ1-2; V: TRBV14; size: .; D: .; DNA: TGTGCCAGCAGTCAAAATCCCGTAGATGGCTACACCTTC; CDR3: CASSQNPVDGYTF
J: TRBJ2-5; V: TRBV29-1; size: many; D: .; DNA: TGCAGCGTTGAAAGAGTAGAGGGAGAGACCCAGTACTTC; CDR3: CSVERVEGETQYF
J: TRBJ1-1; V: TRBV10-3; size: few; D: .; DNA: TGTGCCATCAAAGGACAGAGGAACACTGAAGCTTTCTTT; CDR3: CAIKGQRNTEAFF
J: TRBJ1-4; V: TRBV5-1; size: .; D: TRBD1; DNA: TGCGCCAGCAGCTGGGGACAGGTGGGGGAAAAACTGTTTTTT; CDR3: CASSWGQVGEKLFF
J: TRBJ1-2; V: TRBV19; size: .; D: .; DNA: TGTGCCAGTAGTAATAGGCGGACGGGGGGCTACACCTTC; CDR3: CASSNRRTGGYTF
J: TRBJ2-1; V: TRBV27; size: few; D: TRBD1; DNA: TGTGCCAGCAGTTTAGGGGGACAGGGCAATGAGCAGTTCTTC; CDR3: CASSLGGQGNEQFF
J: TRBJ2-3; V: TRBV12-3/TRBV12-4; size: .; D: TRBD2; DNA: TGTGCCAGCAGTGAGGGAGTAGCGGGCTACACAGATACGCAGTATTTT; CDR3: CASSEGVAGYTDTQYF
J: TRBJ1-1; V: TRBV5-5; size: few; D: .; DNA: TGTGCCAGCAGCCACAGGGCCACTGAAGCTTTCTTT; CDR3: CASSHRATEAFF
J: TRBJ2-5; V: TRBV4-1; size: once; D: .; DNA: TGCGCCAGCAGCCAACTATATCGTTCAGGAGGGAGAGAGACCCGGTACTTC; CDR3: CASSQLYRSGGRETRYF
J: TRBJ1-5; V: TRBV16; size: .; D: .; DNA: TGTGCCAGCAGCCAATCGGTGGGCAATCAGCCCCAGCATTTT; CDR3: CASSQSVGNQPQHF
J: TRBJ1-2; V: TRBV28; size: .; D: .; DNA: TGTGCCAGCGGTCCCCCTGCGGGTCGGACTAACTATGGCTACACCTTC; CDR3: CASGPPAGRTNYGYTF
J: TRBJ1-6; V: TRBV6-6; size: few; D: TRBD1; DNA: TGTGCCAGCAGTTACTCGACAGGGCTCAGCTCCTATAATTCACCCCTCCACTTT; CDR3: CASSYSTGLSSYNSPLHF
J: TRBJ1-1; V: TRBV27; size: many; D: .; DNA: TGTGCCAGCAGTATCGGGACGATGAACACTGAAGCTTTCTTT; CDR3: CASSIGTMNTEAFF
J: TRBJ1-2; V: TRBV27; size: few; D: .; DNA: TGTGCCAGCAGTCCGCGAGGAATGGGCTACACCTTC; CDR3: CASSPRGMGYTF
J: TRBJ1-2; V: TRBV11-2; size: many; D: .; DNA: TGTGCCAGCAGCCAGTTCTACTATGGCTACACCTTC; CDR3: CASSQFYYGYTF
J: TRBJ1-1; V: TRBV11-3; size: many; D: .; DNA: TGTGCCAGCAGCTTAGTTTCAGGCCCCCGGGGCACTGAAGCTTTCTTT; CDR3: CASSLVSGPRGTEAFF
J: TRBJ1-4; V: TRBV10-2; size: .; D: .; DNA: TGCGCCAGCAGTGAGTCGAGGGGCGGCAACGAAAAACTGTTTTTT; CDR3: CASSESRGGNEKLFF
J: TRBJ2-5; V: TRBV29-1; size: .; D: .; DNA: TGCAGCGTACTCTGGGCAGAAGAGACCCAGTACTTC; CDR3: CSVLWAEETQYF
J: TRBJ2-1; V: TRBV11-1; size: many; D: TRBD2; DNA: TGTGCCAGCAGCTTCCCACGGACTAGCGGGAGGGCCTACAATGAGCAGTTCTTC; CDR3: CASSFPRTSGRAYNEQFF
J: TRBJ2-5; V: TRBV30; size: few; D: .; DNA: TGTGCCTGGAGCATACAAGAGACCCAGTACTTC; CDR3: CAWSIQETQYF
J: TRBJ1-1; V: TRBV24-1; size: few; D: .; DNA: TGTGCCACCAGTGATTTTTCGGGCACTGAAGCTTTCTTT; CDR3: CATSDFSGTEAFF
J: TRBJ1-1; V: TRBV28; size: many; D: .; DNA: TGTGCCAGCAAACGGGGTACTGAAGCTTTCTTT; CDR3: CASKRGTEAFF
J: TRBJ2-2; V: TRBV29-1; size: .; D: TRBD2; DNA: TGCAGCGAACAGACTAGCAGAAACACCGGGGAGCTGTTTTTT; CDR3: CSEQTSRNTGELFF
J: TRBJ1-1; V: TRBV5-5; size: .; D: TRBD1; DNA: TGTGCCAGCAGACCGGGACAGCAGAACACTGAAGCTTTCTTT; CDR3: CASRPGQQNTEAFF
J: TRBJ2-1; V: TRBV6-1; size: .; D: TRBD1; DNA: TGTGCCAGCAGTTACTTGACAGGGATTGAGGATGAGCAGTTCTTC; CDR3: CASSYLTGIEDEQFF
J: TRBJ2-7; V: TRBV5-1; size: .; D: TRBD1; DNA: TGCGCCAGCAGCATCGGACAGGTCTACGAGCAGTACTTC; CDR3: CASSIGQVYEQYF
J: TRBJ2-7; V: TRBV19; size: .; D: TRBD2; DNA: TGTGCCAGTAGTCCCGGGACTAGTACCGGTGAGCAGTACTTC; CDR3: CASSPGTSTGEQYF
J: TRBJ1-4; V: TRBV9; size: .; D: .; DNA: TGTGCCAGCAGCGTAGAACGAGCAACTAATGAAAAACTGTTTTTT; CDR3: CASSVERATNEKLFF
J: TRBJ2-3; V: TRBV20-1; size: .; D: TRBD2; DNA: TGCAGTGCGACCGGGGGGGTGGGATCTCCGGCAGATACGCAGTATTTT; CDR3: CSATGGVGSPADTQYF